The rows below give T cell receptor beta chains drawn from one sample of a study of T-cell reconstitution after alpha-beta-depleted transplantation in children. TCRdb recomputed calls from the PCR reads with MiXCR, one row per CDR3 protein. The sample holds 610,000 or so distinct CDR3 sequences, roughly a quarter seen once. Sequenced here: PBMCs, sampled before TCRalphabeta/CD19-depleted stem cell transplant. These receptors originate from a boy under two years old with Wiskott-Aldrich syndrome, due to receive a stem cell transplant. Both conserved end residues are part of each CDR3. A D gene is named only where the DNA matches it firmly. Expanded clones are given a class, and other clones once, few, many or no size at all.

NA | TRBJ1-6 | NA | 14 | TRBV20-1 | CSAREGLGISPLHF | TGCAGTGCTAGAGAAGGTTTGGGTATTTCACCCCTCCACTTT
NA | TRBJ1-1 | NA | 15 | TRBV5-1 | CASSLQPLMNTEAFF | TGCGCCAGCAGCTTACAGCCGCTCATGAACACTGAAGCTTTCTTT
NA | TRBJ2-2 | NA | 15 | TRBV4-1 | CASSQEIWRTGELFF | TGCGCCAGCAGCCAAGAAATCTGGCGCACCGGGGAGCTGTTTTTT
NA | TRBJ1-1 | NA | 17 | TRBV7-6 | CASSIRDLRGGGTEAFF | TGTGCCAGCAGCATAAGAGATTTGAGGGGGGGCGGGACTGAAGCTTTCTTT
few | TRBJ2-7 | TRBD1 | 12 | TRBV5-1 | CASRQGDYEQYF | TGCGCCAGCAGGCAGGGGGACTACGAGCAGTACTTC
few | TRBJ1-1 | NA | 11 | TRBV6-2/TRBV6-3 | CASKGLTEAFF | TGTGCCAGCAAAGGGTTGACTGAAGCTTTCTTT
NA | TRBJ2-1 | TRBD2 | 17 | TRBV4-2 | CASSPWTSGASYNEQFF | TGTGCCAGCAGCCCCTGGACTAGCGGGGCCTCCTACAATGAGCAGTTCTTC
NA | TRBJ2-3 | TRBD1 | 16 | TRBV24-1 | CATSDLGQGRTDTQYF | TGTGCCACCAGTGATTTGGGACAGGGGCGAACAGATACGCAGTATTTT
NA | TRBJ1-5 | NA | 14 | TRBV4-1 | CASSPGTVYQPQHF | TGCGCCAGCAGCCCAGGTACAGTATATCAGCCCCAGCATTTT
once | TRBJ2-6 | TRBD2 | 18 | TRBV5-1 | CASSLRAGGPGGANVLTF | TGCGCCAGCAGCTTGCGCGCGGGAGGGCCCGGTGGGGCCAACGTCCTGACTTTC
few | TRBJ1-2 | NA | 11 | TRBV7-9 | CASSYNYGYTF | TGTGCCAGCAGCTATAACTATGGCTACACCTTC
NA | TRBJ1-5 | TRBD1 | 15 | TRBV10-3 | CAISTGTGGNQPQHF | TGTGCCATCAGTACCGGGACAGGGGGTAACCAGCCCCAGCATTTT
NA | TRBJ2-1 | TRBD2 | 15 | TRBV5-1 | CASSNPSGSNHEQFF | TGCGCCAGCAGCAACCCTAGCGGGAGTAATCATGAGCAGTTCTTC
NA | TRBJ1-1 | NA | 13 | TRBV3-1 | CASSRGGGTEAFF | TGTGCCAGCAGCCGAGGGGGAGGCACTGAAGCTTTCTTT
NA | TRBJ2-3 | NA | 14 | TRBV20-1 | CSAQEGIRTDTQYF | TGCAGTGCTCAGGAGGGGATACGGACAGATACGCAGTATTTT
few | TRBJ2-3 | TRBD1 | 15 | TRBV7-2 | CASSRGTGGADTQYF | TGTGCCAGCAGCCGCGGGACAGGGGGGGCGGATACGCAGTATTTT
few | TRBJ1-6 | NA | 15 | TRBV20-1 | CSATEGPLVNSPLHF | TGCAGTGCTACCGAGGGGCCCCTAGTGAATTCACCCCTCCACTTT
NA | TRBJ2-2 | NA | 12 | TRBV6-5 | CASKKRGGELFF | TGTGCCAGCAAGAAACGGGGCGGGGAGCTGTTTTTT
NA | TRBJ2-1 | TRBD2 | 16 | TRBV20-1 | CSARGGTSGTYNEQFF | TGCAGTGCTAGAGGGGGGACTAGCGGGACCTACAATGAGCAGTTCTTC
few | TRBJ2-5 | NA | 16 | TRBV25-1 | CASSEGWREVGETQYF | TGTGCCAGCAGTGAAGGTTGGAGGGAGGTCGGAGAGACCCAGTACTTC
once | TRBJ2-1 | TRBD2 | 15 | TRBV12-3/TRBV12-4 | CASSFPGRAFNEQFF | TGTGCCAGCAGTTTTCCCGGGAGGGCCTTCAATGAGCAGTTCTTC
NA | TRBJ2-3 | TRBD2 | 17 | TRBV5-1 | CASSLGLAGGYTDTQYF | TGCGCCAGCAGCTTGGGACTAGCGGGAGGATACACAGATACGCAGTATTTT
NA | TRBJ2-2 | TRBD1 | 13 | TRBV24-1 | CATGTEGAGELFF | TGTGCCACCGGGACAGAAGGGGCCGGGGAGCTGTTTTTT
few | TRBJ2-6 | NA | 17 | TRBV20-1 | CSAQEAQTGTGANVLTF | TGCAGTGCTCAGGAGGCCCAAACAGGGACTGGGGCCAACGTCCTGACTTTC
NA | TRBJ2-3 | TRBD1 | 17 | TRBV4-1 | CASSPLGGRGPTDTQYF | TGCGCCAGCAGCCCCCTAGGAGGCAGGGGGCCCACAGATACGCAGTATTTT
NA | TRBJ2-7 | NA | 14 | TRBV20-1 | CSAGGVGGDYEQYF | TGCAGTGCTGGAGGGGTAGGGGGGGACTACGAGCAGTACTTC
NA | TRBJ1-2 | NA | 13 | TRBV30 | CAWSPGTDHGYTF | TGTGCCTGGAGTCCCGGGACGGACCATGGCTACACCTTC
NA | TRBJ2-7 | NA | 12 | TRBV20-1 | CSATGTTYEQYF | TGCAGTGCTACCGGGACAACCTACGAGCAGTACTTC
few | TRBJ2-1 | TRBD2 | 14 | TRBV5-1 | CAVRLAGGSSEQFF | TGCGCCGTCAGACTAGCGGGGGGTTCGTCTGAGCAGTTCTTC
NA | TRBJ2-2 | NA | 14 | TRBV6-1 | CASSPHGGDGELFF | TGTGCCAGCAGCCCCCACGGTGGTGACGGGGAGCTGTTTTTT
few | TRBJ2-1 | TRBD1 | 16 | TRBV12-3/TRBV12-4 | CASRLTTGGSYNEQFF | TGTGCCAGCAGGCTTACGACAGGGGGCTCCTACAATGAGCAGTTCTTC
few | TRBJ1-1 | NA | 19 | TRBV29-1 | CSAPVGSAGIKMMNTEAFF | TGCAGCGCCCCCGTAGGCTCGGCAGGCATCAAAATGATGAACACTGAAGCTTTCTTT
NA | TRBJ2-1 | TRBD1 | 16 | TRBV11-3 | CASSSGQGAAYNEQFF | TGTGCCAGCAGCTCAGGACAGGGGGCGGCTTACAATGAGCAGTTCTTC
NA | TRBJ1-2 | NA | 12 | TRBV12-3/TRBV12-4 | CASSFTGNGYTF | TGTGCCAGCAGTTTCACCGGGAATGGCTACACCTTC
once | TRBJ1-3 | NA | 16 | TRBV10-2 | CASSTLRVGTGNTIYF | TGCGCCAGCAGTACCCTACGTGTGGGTACTGGAAACACCATATATTTT
NA | TRBJ2-4 | NA | 10 | TRBV5-1 | CARYKNIQYF | TGCGCCAGGTACAAAAACATTCAGTACTTC
NA | TRBJ1-2 | NA | 15 | TRBV12-5 | CASSDSGMSNYGYTF | TGTGCTAGTTCGGACAGCGGGATGTCTAACTATGGCTACACCTTC
NA | TRBJ1-2 | NA | 17 | TRBV6-2/TRBV6-3 | CASSTSTGGGTNYGYTF | NA
NA | TRBJ2-1 | TRBD2 | 17 | TRBV9 | CASSVGWTSLSYNEQFF | TGTGCCAGCAGCGTAGGATGGACTAGCCTCTCCTACAATGAGCAGTTCTTC
few | TRBJ2-6 | NA | 13 | TRBV5-1 | CASSTDRANVLTF | TGCGCCAGCAGCACGGACAGGGCCAACGTCCTGACTTTC
few | TRBJ2-1 | TRBD2 | 12 | TRBV7-9 | CASTRTSNEQFF | TGTGCCAGCACCCGGACTAGCAATGAGCAGTTCTTC
NA | TRBJ1-2 | NA | 14 | TRBV20-1 | CSASIFEAAYGYTF | TGCAGTGCTTCCATATTCGAGGCGGCCTATGGCTACACCTTC
NA | TRBJ1-5 | NA | 13 | TRBV5-1 | CASSLVSAAPQHF | TGCGCCAGCAGCTTGGTATCAGCGGCGCCCCAGCATTTT
NA | TRBJ2-3 | TRBD2 | 13 | TRBV10-3 | CAISGLAGDTQYF | TGTGCCATCAGTGGCCTAGCGGGAGATACGCAGTATTTT
NA | TRBJ2-7 | TRBD2 | 15 | TRBV5-1 | CASSRTSVSSYEQYF | TGCGCCAGCAGCCGGACTAGCGTTAGCTCCTACGAGCAGTACTTC
NA | TRBJ1-1 | NA | 13 | TRBV2 | CASGQGEETEAFF | TGTGCCAGCGGGCAGGGCGAGGAGACTGAAGCTTTCTTT
few | TRBJ1-1 | NA | 14 | TRBV7-2 | CASTRGAGNTEAFF | TGTGCCAGCACACGTGGTGCGGGGAACACTGAAGCTTTCTTT
NA | TRBJ1-4 | NA | 14 | TRBV5-1 | CASSRDPRNEKLFF | TGCGCCAGCAGCAGGGACCCCCGGAATGAAAAACTGTTTTTT
NA | TRBJ2-7 | NA | 15 | TRBV20-1 | CSARRTTTYSYEQYF | TGCAGTGCTAGACGGACTACAACCTACTCCTACGAGCAGTACTTC